These 11 T cell receptor beta chains were all obtained from the same sample, sequenced in a study of shared clonotypes between healthy human individuals (dated by TCRdb to the early 2020s). CD8 naive samples were obtained by positive selection for CCR7 among CD45RO-negative cells, yielding a CD45RA+CCR7+ population from which TemRA cells were excluded. Libraries were prepared through the immunoSEQ multiplex PCR assay. TCRdb provides this immuneACCESS table in a form limited to in-frame rearrangements. Some clones are lacking; in checked studies, under half of them reflect an unresolved V gene, and why the rest are absent is not known. The sample records some 600,000 clones, around 96% of which are singletons. 0.11% of the sample goes to the ten largest clones. Sample: naive CD8+ T cells sorted from blood. The sample's cell subset or site label is to be understood as: CD45RA+CCR7+. The receptors here all came from a woman aged 30 to 39 in good health.

The gene calls are TRBV11-2 and TRBJ2-1; 8 bases agree with TRBD2. CDR3 size: 16 residues. Germline V CDR1 and CDR2: SGHAT, FQNNGV. The junction had 11 bases not matched to a gene; V was cut back by 1 base and J by 9 bases. CDR3 residues: CASSLVASGPSSEQFF. The CDR3 DNA reads TGTGCCAGCAGCTTAGTGGCTAGCGGGCCCAGTAGTGAGCAGTTCTTC.

The J gene is TRBJ2-7, the V gene TRBV9; D not resolved. This CDR3 spans 13 amino acids. CDR1 SGDLS and CDR2 YYNGEE come from the germline V gene. The germline V and J ends were trimmed by 0 bases and 3 bases, with 7 bases remaining between them. CDR3 protein: CASSVGEDYEQYF. The CDR3, as DNA: TGTGCCAGCAGCGTAGGGGAAGACTACGAGCAGTACTTC.

The rearrangement joins TRBV28 to TRBJ2-3; 16 bases are shared with TRBD2. V was pared by 5 bases and J by 5 bases, with 7 bases of the junction left unmatched. The CDR3 runs 17 residues. The germline gives CDR1 MDHEN, CDR2 SYDVKM. The CDR3: CASSATGTSGGGDTQYF. CDR3 DNA sequence: TGTGCCAGCAGTGCCACCGGGACTAGCGGGGGGGGAGATACGCAGTATTTT. Filled out from reference TRBV28 and TRBJ2-3, the complete variable domain reads DVKVTQSSRYLVKRTGEKVFLECVQDMDHENMFWYRQDPGLGLRLIYFSYDVKMKEKGDIPEGYSVSREKKERFSLILESASTNQTSMYLCASSATGTSGGGDTQYFGPGTRLTVL.

The chain has TRBV7-9 and TRBJ1-2; the D is unclear. The V end lost 1 base, the J end lost 8 bases, and 14 bases lay between the germline ends. This CDR3 has 14 amino acids. CDR1 and CDR2 from the germline V gene are SEHNR and FQNEAQ (reference sequence). This chain's CDR3 is CASSLVLPGGGYTF. The DNA for the CDR3 is TGTGCCAGCAGCTTAGTCTTGCCGGGAGGAGGCTACACCTTC.

V is TRBV6-4 and J is TRBJ2-7; the D gene is possibly TRBD2 (5 bases). Germline values: CDR1 MRHNA, CDR2 SNTAGT. V gave up 6 bases and J gave up 3 bases, with 27 bases separating them. The CDR3 spans 18 residues. DNA for the CDR3: TGTGCCAGCAGACCGACGGAACGCGGGTCTATCGGCCTCTACGAGCAGTACTTC. Translating gives CASRPTERGSIGLYEQYF.

J is TRBJ2-5 and V is TRBV2; no clear D. CDR3 length equals 12 residues. Looked up from germline, CDR1 is SNHLY and CDR2 is FYNNEI. The ends were cut back, 6 bases at V and 7 bases at J, with 12 bases in the middle. The CDR3, as DNA: TGTGCCAGCAGCGACTCAGGAGTGACCCAGTACTTC. It encodes CASSDSGVTQYF.

The chain links TRBV4-1 to TRBJ2-7; D is unresolved. Germline V gene lookup returns CDR1 MGHRA and CDR2 YSYEKL. The CDR3 is 14 amino acids. V lost 3 bases and J 0 bases, leaving 9 bases between the germline ends. CDR3: CASSQSQRSYEQYF. The DNA of the CDR3 is TGCGCCAGCAGCCAGTCCCAGCGCTCCTACGAGCAGTACTTC.

This sequence joins TRBV7-9 and TRBJ2-7; D is undetermined. V dropped 6 bases and J dropped 2 bases, with 11 bases sitting between them. The CDR3 totals 13 residues. Per the germline V gene, CDR1 is SEHNR and CDR2 is FQNEAQ (reference sequence). The chain's CDR3 is CASRPGITYEQYF. The CDR3 nucleotides are TGTGCCAGCAGACCTGGAATCACCTACGAGCAGTACTTC.

In this sample, this clone turned up once. Other DNA sequences in this sample translate to the same CDR3. The chain has TRBV28 and TRBJ2-7, with a tentative D call TRBD2 (5 bases). The CDR3 is 12 residues long. The V gene lost 3 bases and the J gene lost 3 bases, with 6 bases spanning the gap. From germline, CDR1 is MDHEN and CDR2 SYDVKM. CDR3 nucleotide sequence: TGTGCCAGCAGTTTCGGACTCTACGAGCAGTACTTC. It codes for CASSFGLYEQYF.

CDR3 in amino acids: CASRGLVTYNEQFF. Written as DNA, the CDR3 is TGTGCCAGCAGGGGACTAGTCACCTACAATGAGCAGTTCTTC. V is TRBV6-5 and J is TRBJ2-1; 8 nucleotides agree with TRBD2. Germline values: CDR1 MNHEY, CDR2 SVGAGI. The CDR3 is made up of 14 amino acids. The ends lost 6 bases at V and 2 bases at J; junction bases unmatched: 3.

The chain links TRBV27 to TRBJ2-3, with 7 bases identical to TRBD2. V dropped 2 bases and J dropped 2; count of bases not matched to a gene: 10. This CDR3 contains 17 residues. Germline lookup yields CDR1 MNHEY and CDR2 SMNVEV (reference sequence). CDR3 DNA sequence: TGTGCCAGCAGTTTAGGGGCGGGAGTTAGCCACACAGATACGCAGTATTTT. Translating it yields CASSLGAGVSHTDTQYF.